The clone carrying this T cell receptor beta chain turned up a few times. Its specificity is not known. Clones were read by immunoSEQ multiplex PCR, and TCRdb kept only the in-frame ones, dropping some. The sample yields some 50,000 clones, around 82% seen once. This entry belongs to a study of OX40 agonist ivuxolimab in advanced cancers. Across the study: Ivuxolimab, which is an agonistic anti-OX40 (CD134) antibody, was administered to the patients. Three patients had partial responses: one hepatocellular carcinoma, two cutaneous melanoma. Study-level results: The 0.1-3.0 mg/kg partial responders had among the lowest clonal expansion. CD8+ T cells averaged more expanded clones than CD4+.

The TCR comes from an adult with an advanced solid tumor such as melanoma, head and neck, liver or kidney cancer. Sequenced material: CD4+ or CD8+ T cells sorted from blood, taken in a trial of the OX40 agonist ivuxolimab.

The CDR3 here is CASSSTSGIQETQYF. The CDR3 DNA is TGTGCCAGCAGTAGTACTAGCGGGATCCAAGAGACCCAGTACTTC. This chain uses TRBV2 with TRBJ2-5, with 10 bases that match TRBD2. Unmatched junction bases numbered 4, after V lost 5 bases and J lost 1 base. Germline CDR1 reads SNHLY; CDR2 reads FYNNEI. The CDR3 is 15 amino acids.